Listed below are T cell receptor beta chains from one sample, sequenced in a study of cytomegalovirus exposure and HLA in healthy donors. Generated by immunoSEQ multiplex PCR, the TCRdb table keeps only in-frame clones and is missing some. This table has 150,000 to 200,000 clones, roughly 80% appearing once. Input material: PBMCs. The receptors shown here come from a man aged 35-49 years in good health and CMV-seropositive. Each CDR3 is given with its conserved first and last residue. The D gene is left open where the match is weak. A clone size is listed for some rows: how often the clone was seen (once, few, many), or a class if it is expanded.

>NA|TRBJ2-5|NA|TRBV29-1
TGCAGCGTTGGGGTAGGGACTGGGGAGACCCAGTACTTC
CSVGVGTGETQYF
>NA|TRBJ2-7|NA|TRBV27
TGTGCCAGCAGTTTTTCCGACAAGACCTACGAGCAGTACTTC
CASSFSDKTYEQYF
>TRBD1|TRBJ2-2|NA|TRBV10-3
TGTGCCATCAGGAGGGACAGGTTGACGAACACCGGGGAGCTGTTTTTT
CAIRRDRLTNTGELFF
>TRBD1|TRBJ1-3|NA|TRBV6-1
TGTGCCAGCAGTGAACTAGACAGGGGGCCTGGAAACACCATATATTTT
CASSELDRGPGNTIYF
>TRBD1|TRBJ2-5|few|TRBV5-1
TGCGCCAGCAGCTCGGGGACAGGGAGAGAGACCCAGTACTTC
CASSSGTGRETQYF
>TRBD2|TRBJ2-1|NA|TRBV7-2
TGTGCCAGCAGCCTTAGCGGGAGCTCCTACAATGAGCAGTTCTTC
CASSLSGSSYNEQFF
>NA|TRBJ2-1|NA|TRBV6-5
TGTGCCAGCAGTTTGGCAGGACTTCTCTACAATGAGCAGTTCTTC
CASSLAGLLYNEQFF
>TRBD1|TRBJ2-7|NA|TRBV12-5
TGTGCTAGTGGCTCGACCGGGACAGGGGGCTACGAGCAGTACTTC
CASGSTGTGGYEQYF
>NA|TRBJ2-2|few|TRBV7-6
TGTGCCAGCAGCTTAGACTCAACCCGAACCGGGGAGCTGTTTTTT
CASSLDSTRTGELFF
>TRBD1|TRBJ2-3|NA|TRBV5-1
TGCGCCAGCAGCCGCCTCGGGACAGCCGCTAGCACAGATACGCAGTATTTT
CASSRLGTAASTDTQYF
>NA|TRBJ2-5|NA|TRBV29-1
TGCAGCGTTGACCCCGGGGAGACCCGGTACTTC
CSVDPGETRYF
>NA|TRBJ2-7|NA|TRBV18
TGTGCCAGCTCACCGGAGCGCCGCAGGGGACGGTACGAGCAGTACTTC
CASSPERRRGRYEQYF
>TRBD1|TRBJ2-5|NA|TRBV27
TGTGCCAGCAACCGACAGGGGAGTAGGGAGACCCAGTACTTC
CASNRQGSRETQYF
>TRBD1|TRBJ1-6|few|TRBV4-1
TGCGCCAGCAGCCAGAGAAGTGGGACAGGTTCACCCCTCCACTTT
CASSQRSGTGSPLHF
>NA|TRBJ1-1|NA|TRBV18
TGTGCCAGCTCACCACTCAGGGAAAGTGAAGCTTTCTTT
CASSPLRESEAFF
>TRBD2|TRBJ2-1|NA|TRBV19
TGTGCCAGTAGTATAGTCGAGGGAGGGGATGAGCAGTTCTTC
CASSIVEGGDEQFF
>TRBD1|TRBJ1-5|NA|TRBV7-2
TGTGCCAGCAGCTTAGTTGGGACAGGGGCTCAGCCCCAGCATTTT
CASSLVGTGAQPQHF
>NA|TRBJ2-2|NA|TRBV14
TGTGCCAGCAGCCAAGATCGTAAGATAGAGACCGGGGAGCTGTTTTTT
CASSQDRKIETGELFF
>TRBD2|TRBJ2-2|NA|TRBV18
TGTGCCAGCTCACCAGGGACGAGCGGGGGGAACACCGGGGAGCTGTTTTTT
CASSPGTSGGNTGELFF
>NA|TRBJ1-5|NA|TRBV18
TGTGCCAGCTCACCTCGGGGGGGGCGGTTGGGCAATCAGCCCCAGCATTTT
CASSPRGGRLGNQPQHF
>TRBD2|TRBJ2-3|NA|TRBV4-1
TGCGCCAGCAGCCACCCGGTCACCGCTAGCGGGGACGCAGATACGCAGTATTTT
CASSHPVTASGDADTQYF
>TRBD2|TRBJ2-5|NA|TRBV7-9
TGTGCCAGCAGCTCGGGACTAGCGAGCACCCAGTACTTC
CASSSGLASTQYF
>TRBD2|TRBJ2-7|NA|TRBV29-1
TGCAGCGTTGAAGCCCGGGGGGAGACGGTTACCTACGAGCAGTACTTC
CSVEARGETVTYEQYF
>TRBD2|TRBJ2-3|NA|TRBV19
TGTGCCAGTAGTACCGGCGGGGGGATCGCAGATACGCAGTATTTT
CASSTGGGIADTQYF